Included here is one T cell receptor (beta chain) sequence, with context. The specificity of this receptor is unknown. Base-call qualities are not available, and no considerably larger clone is one nucleotide away. The sample belongs to a study of blood T cell repertoires in COVID-19 (TCRdb year 2020). Regarding the research as a whole: The collaborator samples originated in the United States, Italy and Spain and spanned the acute and convalescent phases of COVID-19. The dataset comprised deeply sampled blood TCRbeta repertoires from subjects exposed to, actively infected with, or recovered from COVID-19. The sample metadata nearly always contained a de-identified subject ID, COVID-19 status, age in years and sex. The material from the prospective study consisted of cDNA or gDNA derived from T cells, B-cell-depleted T cells, or PBMCs. The repertoires were made available in a free public database intended to serve as a resource for research on the immune response to SARS-CoV-2. HLA class I and class II types, where available, came from metadata supplied by the sample provider rather than from assay-based typing. Samples were obtained from the ongoing ImmuneRACE study (first 160 participants) and from over 1,000 subjects provided by 6 global collaborators. Beyond this particular receptor, the publication reports: The quantity of clinical and demographic metadata differed by source and by participant and was supplied without curation.

CDR1 and CDR2 are drawn from the germline V gene: SQVTM, ANQGSEA. The CDR3 contains 14 residues, cysteine and phenylalanine counted. Left in the record is the CDR3 DNA by itself, 42 bases read in frame from the first base. V and J are trimmed by 0 bases and 6 bases, and the gene matches miss 6 bases of the junction. TCRbeta CDR3 regions were amplified from genomic DNA using the immunoSEQ Assay, a bias-controlled multiplex PCR. The paper's processing steps were these. Within the assay, amplification of reference gene primers was used to estimate how many nucleated cells each sample contained. To quantify the absolute abundance of each unique TCRbeta CDR3 rearrangement, sequence reads were collapsed and filtered. Productive Simpson clonality was computed per sample as the square root of Simpson's diversity index over productive rearrangements. TCRdb mirrors the immuneACCESS table, restricted to in-frame sequences. Some clones are absent from its copies; in checked studies, under half trace to an unresolved V gene, and the reason for the others is unknown. D and trimming were read from the DNA, whereas the V and J calls and clone size are those reported in that table. The sample profile shows 100,000 to 140,000 clones; about 89% of them were found once. The ten largest clonotypes hold 4.5% to 6% of the sample.

Each collaborating institution followed its own protocols to collect whole blood in K2EDTA tubes. Collaborator samples were shipped for TCRbeta analysis as frozen whole blood, isolated PBMCs, or DNA extracted from either sample type. Sample: peripheral blood. This TCR derives from a man in his forties with active or convalescent COVID-19. The sequence joins TRBV29-1 to TRBJ1-2, with 8 junctional bases fitting TRBD1. The CDR3 sequence is CSVEELGQGHGYTF. The DNA reads as follows: TGCAGCGTTGAAGAGCTCGGACAGGGCCATGGCTACACCTTC.